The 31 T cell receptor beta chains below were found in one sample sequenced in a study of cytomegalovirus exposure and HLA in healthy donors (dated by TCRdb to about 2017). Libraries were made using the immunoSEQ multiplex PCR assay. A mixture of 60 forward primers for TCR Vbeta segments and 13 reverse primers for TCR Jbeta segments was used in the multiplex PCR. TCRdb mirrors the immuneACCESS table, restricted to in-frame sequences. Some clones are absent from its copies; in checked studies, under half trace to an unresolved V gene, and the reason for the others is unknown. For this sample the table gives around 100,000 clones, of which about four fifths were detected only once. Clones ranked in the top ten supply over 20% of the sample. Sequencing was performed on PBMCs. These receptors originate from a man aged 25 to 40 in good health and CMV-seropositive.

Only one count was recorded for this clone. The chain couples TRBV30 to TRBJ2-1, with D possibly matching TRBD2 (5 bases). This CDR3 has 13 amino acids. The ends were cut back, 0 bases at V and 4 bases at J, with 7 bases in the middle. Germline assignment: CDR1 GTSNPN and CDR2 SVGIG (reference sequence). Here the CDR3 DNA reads TGTGCCTGGAGTGTACTAGGATACAATGAGCAGTTCTTC. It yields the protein CAWSVLGYNEQFF. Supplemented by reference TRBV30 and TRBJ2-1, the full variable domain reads SQTIHQWPATLVQPVGSPLSLECTVEGTSNPNLYWYRQAAGRGLQLLFYSVGIGQISSEVPQNLSASRPQDRQFILSSKKLLLSDSGFYLCAWSVLGYNEQFFGPGTRLTVL.

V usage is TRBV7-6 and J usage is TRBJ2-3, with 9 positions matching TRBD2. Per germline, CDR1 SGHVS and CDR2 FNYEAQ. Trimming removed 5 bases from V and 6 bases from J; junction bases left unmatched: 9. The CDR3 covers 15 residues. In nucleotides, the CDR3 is TGTGCCAGCAGCCATTTAGCGCGGGGGGGTGATACGCAGTATTTT. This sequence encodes CASSHLARGGDTQYF.

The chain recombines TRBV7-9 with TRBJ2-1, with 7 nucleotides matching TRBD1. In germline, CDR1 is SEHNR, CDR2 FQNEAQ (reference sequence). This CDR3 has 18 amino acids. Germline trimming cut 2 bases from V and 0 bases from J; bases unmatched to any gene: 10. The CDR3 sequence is CASSLRGPAQSSYNEQFF. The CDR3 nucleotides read TGTGCCAGCAGCTTAAGGGGGCCAGCTCAGAGCTCCTACAATGAGCAGTTCTTC.

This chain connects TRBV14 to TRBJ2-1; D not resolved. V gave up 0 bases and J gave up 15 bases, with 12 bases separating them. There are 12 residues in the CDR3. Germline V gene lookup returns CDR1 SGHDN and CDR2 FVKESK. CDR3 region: CASSQDTSSLFF. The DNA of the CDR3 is TGTGCCAGCAGCCAAGACACGTCTAGTCTGTTCTTC.

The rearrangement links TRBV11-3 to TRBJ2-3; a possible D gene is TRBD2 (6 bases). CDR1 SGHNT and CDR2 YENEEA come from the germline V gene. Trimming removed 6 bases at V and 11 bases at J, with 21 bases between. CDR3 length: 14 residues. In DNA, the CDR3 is TGTGCCAGCAGGGGGGGAGTCCCTCGGTCGGGGCAGTATTTT. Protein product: CASRGGVPRSGQYF.

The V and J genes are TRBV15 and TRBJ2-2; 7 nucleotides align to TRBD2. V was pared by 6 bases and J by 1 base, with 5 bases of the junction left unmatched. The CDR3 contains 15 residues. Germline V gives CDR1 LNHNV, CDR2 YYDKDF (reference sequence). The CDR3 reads CATSLGGRNTGELFF. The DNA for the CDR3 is TGTGCCACCAGTTTGGGCGGGAGGAACACCGGGGAGCTGTTTTTT.

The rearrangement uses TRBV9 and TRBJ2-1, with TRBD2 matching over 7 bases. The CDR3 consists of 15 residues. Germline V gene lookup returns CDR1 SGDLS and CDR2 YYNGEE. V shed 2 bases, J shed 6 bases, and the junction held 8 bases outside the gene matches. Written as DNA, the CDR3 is TGTGCCAGCAGCGTTGGTGGCGGGAGTTCCAATGAGCAGTTCTTC. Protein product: CASSVGGGSSNEQFF. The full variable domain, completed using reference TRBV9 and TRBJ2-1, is DSGVTQTPKHLITATGQRVTLRCSPRSGDLSVYWYQQSLDQGLQFLIQYYNGEERAKGNILERFSAQQFPDLHSELNLSSLELGDSALYFCASSVGGGSSNEQFFGPGTRLTVL.

CDR3 amino acids: CASSESTWTSSEQFF. The DNA of the CDR3 is TGCGCCAGCAGTGAGTCGACTTGGACTAGCAGTGAGCAGTTCTTC. V is TRBV10-1 and J is TRBJ2-1; 8 positions agree with TRBD2. The ends lost 0 bases at V and 9 bases at J; junction bases unmatched: 7. The CDR3 consists of 15 residues. Germline V gene sequence: CDR1 WNHNN, CDR2 SYGVQD (reference sequence).

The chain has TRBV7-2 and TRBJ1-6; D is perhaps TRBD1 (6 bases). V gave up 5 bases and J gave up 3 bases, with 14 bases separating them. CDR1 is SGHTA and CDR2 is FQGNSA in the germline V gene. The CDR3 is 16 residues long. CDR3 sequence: CASSLLDSLYNSPLHF. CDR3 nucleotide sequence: TGTGCCAGCAGCCTCCTGGACAGCCTCTATAATTCACCCCTCCACTTT.

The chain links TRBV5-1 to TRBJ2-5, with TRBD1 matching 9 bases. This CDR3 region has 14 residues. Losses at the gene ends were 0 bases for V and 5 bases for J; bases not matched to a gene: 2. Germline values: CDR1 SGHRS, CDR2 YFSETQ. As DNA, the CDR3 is TGCGCCAGCAGCTTGGAGGGGACAGGGGAGACCCAGTACTTC. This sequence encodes CASSLEGTGETQYF.

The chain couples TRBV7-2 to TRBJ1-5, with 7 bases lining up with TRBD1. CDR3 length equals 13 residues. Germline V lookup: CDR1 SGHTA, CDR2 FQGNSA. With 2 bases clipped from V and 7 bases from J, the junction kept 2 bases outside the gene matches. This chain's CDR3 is CASSLQGVQPQHF. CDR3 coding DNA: TGTGCCAGCAGCTTACAGGGGGTCCAGCCCCAGCATTTT. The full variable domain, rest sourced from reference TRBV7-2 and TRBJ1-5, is GAGVSQSPSNKVTEKGKDVELRCDPISGHTALYWYRQSLGQGLEFLIYFQGNSAPDKSGLPSDRFSAERTGGSVSTLTIQRTQQEDSAVYLCASSLQGVQPQHFGDGTRLSIL.

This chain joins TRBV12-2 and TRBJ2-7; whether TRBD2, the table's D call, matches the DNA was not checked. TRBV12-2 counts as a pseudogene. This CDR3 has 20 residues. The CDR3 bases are TGTGCAAGTCGCTTAGGGACCTCCACGTCGCTTAGCGGGGGGTCGTACGAGCAGTACTTC. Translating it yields CASRLGTSTSLSGGSYEQYF.

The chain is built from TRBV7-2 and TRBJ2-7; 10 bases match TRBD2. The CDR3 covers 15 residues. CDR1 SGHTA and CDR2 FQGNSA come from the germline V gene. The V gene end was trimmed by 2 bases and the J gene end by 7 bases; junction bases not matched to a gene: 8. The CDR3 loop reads CASSLKERGGGEQYF. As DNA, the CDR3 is TGTGCCAGCAGCTTAAAGGAGCGGGGGGGCGGTGAGCAGTACTTC.

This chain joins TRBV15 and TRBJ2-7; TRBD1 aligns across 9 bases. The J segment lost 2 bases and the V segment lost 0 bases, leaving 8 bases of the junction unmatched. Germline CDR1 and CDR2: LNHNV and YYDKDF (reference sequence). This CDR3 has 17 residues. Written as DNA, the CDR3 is TGTGCCACCAGCAGAGATCGGGGGACAGGGAAACCCTACGAGCAGTACTTC. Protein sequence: CATSRDRGTGKPYEQYF. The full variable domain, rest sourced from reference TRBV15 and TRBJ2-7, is DAMVIQNPRYQVTQFGKPVTLSCSQTLNHNVMYWYQQKSSQAPKLLFHYYDKDFNNEADTPDNFQSRRPNTSFCFLDIRSPGLGDTAMYLCATSRDRGTGKPYEQYFGPGTRLTVT.

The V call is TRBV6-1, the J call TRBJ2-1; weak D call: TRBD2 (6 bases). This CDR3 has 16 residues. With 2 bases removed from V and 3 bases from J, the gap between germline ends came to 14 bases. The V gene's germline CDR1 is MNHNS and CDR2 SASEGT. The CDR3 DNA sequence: TGTGCCAGCAGTGAATTCGGGGGACTTCTCTACAATGAGCAGTTCTTC. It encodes CASSEFGGLLYNEQFF.

CDR3 amino acids: CASSGRARRQFF. As DNA, the CDR3 is TGTGCCAGCAGTGGGCGGGCGAGACGGCAGTTCTTC. The J gene is TRBJ2-1, the V gene TRBV25-1; TRBD2 is a possible D gene (5 bases). The CDR3 runs 12 residues. V was trimmed by 4 bases and J by 12 bases, leaving 13 bases between them. The germline V gene encodes CDR1 MGHDK and CDR2 SYGVNS.

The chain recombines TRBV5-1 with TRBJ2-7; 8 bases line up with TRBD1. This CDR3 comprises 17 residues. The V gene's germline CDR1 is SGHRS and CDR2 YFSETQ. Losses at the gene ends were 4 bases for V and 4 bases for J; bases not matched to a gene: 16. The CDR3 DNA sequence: TGCGCCAGCAGCCTCAGAAACGACAGGGGCATTTTATACGAGCAGTACTTC. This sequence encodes CASSLRNDRGILYEQYF.

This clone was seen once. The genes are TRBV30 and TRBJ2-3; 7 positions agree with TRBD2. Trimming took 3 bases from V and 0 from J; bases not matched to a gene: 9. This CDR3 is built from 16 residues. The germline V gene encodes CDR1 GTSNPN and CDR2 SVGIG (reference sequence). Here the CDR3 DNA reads TGTGCCTGGAGGGATCAGCGGGGATCTAGCACAGATACGCAGTATTTT. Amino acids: CAWRDQRGSSTDTQYF.

This CDR3 is CASSLFLGTSGRANTGELFF. CDR3 sequence (DNA): TGTGCCAGCAGTTTATTTCTCGGGACTAGCGGGAGGGCGAACACCGGGGAGCTGTTTTTT. V and J are TRBV27 and TRBJ2-2; TRBD2 matches at 16 bases. Losses at the gene ends were 1 base for V and 0 bases for J; bases not matched to a gene: 5. CDR3 length equals 20 residues. Germline V gene data show CDR1 as MNHEY and CDR2 as SMNVEV (reference sequence).

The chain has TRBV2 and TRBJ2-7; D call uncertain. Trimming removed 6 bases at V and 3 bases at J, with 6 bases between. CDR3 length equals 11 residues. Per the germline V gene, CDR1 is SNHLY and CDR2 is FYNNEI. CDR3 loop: CASSVNYEQYV. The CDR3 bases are TGTGCCAGCAGCGTCAACTACGAGCAGTACGTC.

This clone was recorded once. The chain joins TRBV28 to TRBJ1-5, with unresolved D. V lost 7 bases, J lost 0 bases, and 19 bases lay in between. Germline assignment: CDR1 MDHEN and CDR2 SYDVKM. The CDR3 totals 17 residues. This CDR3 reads CASNRWRGMHSNQPQHF. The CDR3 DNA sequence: TGTGCCAGCAACAGATGGCGGGGAATGCATAGCAATCAGCCCCAGCATTTT.

DNA for the CDR3: TGTGCCTGGGCCCTCCCAGGGAAGAGCTCCTACGAGCAGTACGTC. Translated, it gives CAWALPGKSSYEQYV. This chain links TRBV30 with TRBJ2-7; D may be TRBD1 (5 bases). Trimming shortened V by 5 bases and J by 0 bases, and 17 bases separated the two germline ends. This CDR3 is 15 amino acids long. Germline-derived CDR1 and CDR2 are GTSNPN and SVGIG (reference sequence).

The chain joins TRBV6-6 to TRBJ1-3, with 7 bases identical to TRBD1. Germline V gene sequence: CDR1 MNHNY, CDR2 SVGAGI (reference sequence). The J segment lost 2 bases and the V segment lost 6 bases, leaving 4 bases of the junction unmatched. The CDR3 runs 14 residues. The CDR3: CASRTGTAGNTIYF. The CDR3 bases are TGTGCCAGCAGAACTGGGACAGCTGGAAACACCATATATTTT.

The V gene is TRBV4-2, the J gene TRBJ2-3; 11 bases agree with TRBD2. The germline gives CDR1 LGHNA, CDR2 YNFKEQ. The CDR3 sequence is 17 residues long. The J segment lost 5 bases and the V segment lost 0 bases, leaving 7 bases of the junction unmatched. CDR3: CASSQDQLAGVGDTQYF. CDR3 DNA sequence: TGTGCCAGCAGCCAAGATCAACTAGCGGGAGTTGGAGATACGCAGTATTTT.

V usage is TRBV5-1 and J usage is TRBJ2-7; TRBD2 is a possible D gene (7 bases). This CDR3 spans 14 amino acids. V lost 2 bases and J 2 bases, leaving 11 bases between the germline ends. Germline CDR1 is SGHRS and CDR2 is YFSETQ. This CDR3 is CASSLGGTTYEQYF. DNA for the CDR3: TGCGCCAGCAGCTTAGGGGGGACTACCTACGAGCAGTACTTC.

CDR3 in DNA: TGTGCCAGCAGGCCAGGATCAGCGGAAGGTTCACCCCTCCACTTT. This sequence encodes CASRPGSAEGSPLHF. The V call is TRBV5-6, the J call TRBJ1-6; no definite D call. The CDR3 sequence is 15 residues long. V lost 5 bases to trimming and J lost 9 bases, with 18 bases between them. Germline CDR1 reads SGHDT; CDR2 reads YYEEEE.

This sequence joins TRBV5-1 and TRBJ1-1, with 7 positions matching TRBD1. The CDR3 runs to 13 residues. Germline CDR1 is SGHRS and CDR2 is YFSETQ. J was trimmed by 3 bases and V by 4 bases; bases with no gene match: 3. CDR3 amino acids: CASSGTEYTEAFF. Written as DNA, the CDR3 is TGCGCCAGCAGCGGGACAGAATACACTGAAGCTTTCTTT.

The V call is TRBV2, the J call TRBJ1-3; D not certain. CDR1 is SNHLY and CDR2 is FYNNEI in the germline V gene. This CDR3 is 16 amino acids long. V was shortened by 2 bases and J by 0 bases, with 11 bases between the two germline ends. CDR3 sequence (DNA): TGTGCCAGCAGTGAATGGAGGCCCAGCTCTGGAAACACCATATATTTT. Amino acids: CASSEWRPSSGNTIYF.

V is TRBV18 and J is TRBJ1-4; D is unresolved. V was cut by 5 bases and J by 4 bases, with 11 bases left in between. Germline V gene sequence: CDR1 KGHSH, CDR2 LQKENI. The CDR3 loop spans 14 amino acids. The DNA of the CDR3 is TGTGCCAGCTCAACGCGGGAGCTTAATGAAAAACTGTTTTTT. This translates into CASSTRELNEKLFF. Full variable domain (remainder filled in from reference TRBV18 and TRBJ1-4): NAGVMQNPRHLVRRRGQEARLRCSPMKGHSHVYWYRQLPEEGLKFMVYLQKENIIDESGMPKERFSAEFPKEGPSILRIQQVVRGDSAAYFCASSTRELNEKLFFGSGTQLSVL.

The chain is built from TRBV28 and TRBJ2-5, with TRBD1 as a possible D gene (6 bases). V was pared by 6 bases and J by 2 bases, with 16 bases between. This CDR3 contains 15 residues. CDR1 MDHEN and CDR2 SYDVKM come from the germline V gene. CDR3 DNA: TGTGCCAGCAGCGAAACTTACAGGGTACAAGAGACCCAGTACTTC. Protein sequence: CASSETYRVQETQYF.

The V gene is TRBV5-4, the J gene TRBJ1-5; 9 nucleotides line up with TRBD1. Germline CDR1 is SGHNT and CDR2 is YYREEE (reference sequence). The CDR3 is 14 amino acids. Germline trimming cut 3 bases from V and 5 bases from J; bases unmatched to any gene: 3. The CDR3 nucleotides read TGTGCCAGCAGCTCGGACAGGGGAGATCAGCCCCAGCATTTT. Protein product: CASSSDRGDQPQHF. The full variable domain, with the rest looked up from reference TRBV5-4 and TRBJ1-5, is ETGVTQSPTHLIKTRGQQVTLRCSSQSGHNTVSWYQQALGQGPQFIFQYYREEENGRGNFPPRFSGLQFPNYSSELNVNALELDDSALYLCASSSDRGDQPQHFGDGTRLSIL.